This TCR beta chain was recovered during a study of OX40 agonist ivuxolimab in advanced cancers. Study-wide points: CD8+ T cells were the subset that, on average, had more expanded clones than CD4+.

A note on this clone: Its antigen is not identified.

Method: immunoSEQ multiplex PCR; TCRdb's copy keeps in-frame clones and lacks some. This table has around 100,000 clones, 90% appearing once. If patients had autoimmune disease history or systemic immunosuppression, they were excluded. The input for sequencing was CD4+ or CD8+ T cells sorted from blood, taken in a trial of the OX40 agonist ivuxolimab. The sequence came from an adult with an advanced solid tumor such as melanoma, head and neck, liver or kidney cancer.

Written as DNA, the CDR3 is TGTGCCAGCAGTTTAACGTCTAGCGGGAGCAGAGTGCAGTACTTC. Amino acids: CASSLTSSGSRVQYF. The gene calls are TRBV27 and TRBJ2-7, with 10 bases matching TRBD2. The CDR3 extends over 15 amino acids. J was trimmed by 9 bases and V by 2 bases; bases with no gene match: 10. Germline values: CDR1 MNHEY, CDR2 SMNVEV (reference sequence).